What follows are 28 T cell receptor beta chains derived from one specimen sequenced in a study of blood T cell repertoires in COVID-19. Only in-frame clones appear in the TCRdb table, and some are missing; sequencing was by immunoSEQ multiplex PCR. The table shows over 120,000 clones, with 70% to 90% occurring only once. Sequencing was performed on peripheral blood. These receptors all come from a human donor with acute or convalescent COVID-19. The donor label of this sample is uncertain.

This chain's CDR3 is CASSQTSNRAGNSPLHF. The CDR3 DNA is TGTGCCAGCAGCCAAACGTCTAACAGGGCAGGGAATTCACCCCTCCACTTT. V usage is TRBV7-2 and J usage is TRBJ1-6; D is perhaps TRBD1 (6 bases). Deletions cut 5 bases from V and 7 bases from J, with 21 bases between. Germline CDR1 reads SGHTA; CDR2 reads FQGNSA. This CDR3 has 17 residues.

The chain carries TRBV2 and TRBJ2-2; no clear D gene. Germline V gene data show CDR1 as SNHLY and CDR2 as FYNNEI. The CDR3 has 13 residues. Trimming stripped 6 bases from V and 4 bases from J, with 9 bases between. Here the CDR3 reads CASSQRGTGELFF. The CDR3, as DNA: TGTGCCAGCAGCCAACGCGGCACCGGGGAGCTGTTTTTT.

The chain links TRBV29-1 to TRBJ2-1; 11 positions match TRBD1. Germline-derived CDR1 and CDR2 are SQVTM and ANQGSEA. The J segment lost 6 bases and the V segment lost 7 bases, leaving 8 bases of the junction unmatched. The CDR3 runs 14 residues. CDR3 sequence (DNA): TGCAGCGGACAGGACAGGGGGCGCGGCAATGAGCAGTTCTTC. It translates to CSGQDRGRGNEQFF.

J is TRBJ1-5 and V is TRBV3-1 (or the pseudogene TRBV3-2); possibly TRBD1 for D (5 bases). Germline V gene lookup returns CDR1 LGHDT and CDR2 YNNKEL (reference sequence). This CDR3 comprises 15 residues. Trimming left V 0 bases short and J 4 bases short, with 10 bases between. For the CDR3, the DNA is TGTGCCAGCAGCCAAGATACGGCAGGGAATCAGCCCCAGCATTTT. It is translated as CASSQDTAGNQPQHF.

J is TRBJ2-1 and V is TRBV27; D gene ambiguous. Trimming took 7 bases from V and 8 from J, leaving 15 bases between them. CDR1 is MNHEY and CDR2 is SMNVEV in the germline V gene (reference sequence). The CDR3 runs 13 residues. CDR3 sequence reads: CASISIGYDEQFF. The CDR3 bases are TGTGCCAGCATCTCCATCGGGTACGATGAGCAGTTCTTC.

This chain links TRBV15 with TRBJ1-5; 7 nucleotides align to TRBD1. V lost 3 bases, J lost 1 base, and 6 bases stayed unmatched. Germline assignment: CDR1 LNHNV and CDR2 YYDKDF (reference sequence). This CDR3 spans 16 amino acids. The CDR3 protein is CATSSRNRGSNQPQHF. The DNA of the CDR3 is TGTGCCACCAGCAGTCGGAACAGGGGAAGCAATCAGCCCCAGCATTTT.

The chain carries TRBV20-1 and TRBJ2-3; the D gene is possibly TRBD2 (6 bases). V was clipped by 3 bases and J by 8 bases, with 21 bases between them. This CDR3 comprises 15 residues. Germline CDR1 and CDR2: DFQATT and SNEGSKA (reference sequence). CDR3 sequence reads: CSASPTSFGPGTQYF. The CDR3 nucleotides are TGCAGTGCTAGTCCGACTAGTTTCGGGCCAGGTACGCAGTATTTT.

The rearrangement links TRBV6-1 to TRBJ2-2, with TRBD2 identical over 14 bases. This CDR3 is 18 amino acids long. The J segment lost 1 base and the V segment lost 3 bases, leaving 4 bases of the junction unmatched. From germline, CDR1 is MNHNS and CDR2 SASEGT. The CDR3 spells CASSDPGLAGVNTGELFF. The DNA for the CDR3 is TGTGCCAGCAGTGACCCGGGACTAGCGGGGGTGAACACCGGGGAGCTGTTTTTT.

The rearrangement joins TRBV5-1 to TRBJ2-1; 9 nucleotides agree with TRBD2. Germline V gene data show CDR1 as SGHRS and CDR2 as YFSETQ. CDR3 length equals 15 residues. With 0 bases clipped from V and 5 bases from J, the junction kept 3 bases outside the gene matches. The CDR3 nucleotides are TGCGCCAGCAGCTTGGGACTAGCGGACCACAATGAGCAGTTCTTC. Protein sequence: CASSLGLADHNEQFF.

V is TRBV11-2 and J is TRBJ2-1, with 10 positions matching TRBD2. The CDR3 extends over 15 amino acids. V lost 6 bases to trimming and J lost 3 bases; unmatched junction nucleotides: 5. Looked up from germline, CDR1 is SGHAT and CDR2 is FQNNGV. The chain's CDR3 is CASRVAGGLYNEQFF. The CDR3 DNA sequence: TGTGCCAGCAGAGTAGCGGGAGGTCTCTACAATGAGCAGTTCTTC. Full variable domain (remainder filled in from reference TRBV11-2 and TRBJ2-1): EAGVAQSPRYKIIEKRQSVAFWCNPISGHATLYWYQQILGQGPKLLIQFQNNGVVDDSQLPKDRFSAERLKGVDSTLKIQPAKLEDSAVYLCASRVAGGLYNEQFFGPGTRLTVL.

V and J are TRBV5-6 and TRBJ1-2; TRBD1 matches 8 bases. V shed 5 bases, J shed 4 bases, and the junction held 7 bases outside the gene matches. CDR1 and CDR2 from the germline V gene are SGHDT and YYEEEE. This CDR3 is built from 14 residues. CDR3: CASRRTGRTYGYTF. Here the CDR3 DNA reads TGTGCCAGCAGACGGACAGGGCGAACCTATGGCTACACCTTC.

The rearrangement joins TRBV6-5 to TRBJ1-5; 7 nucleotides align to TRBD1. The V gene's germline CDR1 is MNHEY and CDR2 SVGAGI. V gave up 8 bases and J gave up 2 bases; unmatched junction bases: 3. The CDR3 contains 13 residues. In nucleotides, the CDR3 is TGTGCCAGCGGAGGGGGCCGCAATCAGCCCCAGCATTTT. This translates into CASGGGRNQPQHF.

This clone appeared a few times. The CDR3 reads CASGLAGNTGELFF. The CDR3 DNA follows: TGTGCTAGTGGACTAGCGGGGAACACCGGGGAGCTGTTTTTT. V and J are TRBV7-7 and TRBJ2-2; 11 bases are a match to TRBD2. CDR3 length: 14 amino acids. Germline lookup yields CDR1 SSHAT and CDR2 FNYEAQ (reference sequence).

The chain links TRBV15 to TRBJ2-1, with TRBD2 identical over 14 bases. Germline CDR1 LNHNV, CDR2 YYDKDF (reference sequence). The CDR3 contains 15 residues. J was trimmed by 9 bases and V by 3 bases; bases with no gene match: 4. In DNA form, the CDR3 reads TGTGCCACCAGCAGGACTAGCGGGAGGGCTAGTGAGCAGTTCTTC. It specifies CATSRTSGRASEQFF.

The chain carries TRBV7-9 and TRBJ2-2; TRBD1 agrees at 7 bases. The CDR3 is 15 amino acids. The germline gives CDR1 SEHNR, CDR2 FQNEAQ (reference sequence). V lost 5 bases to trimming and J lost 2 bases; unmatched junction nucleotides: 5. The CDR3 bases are TGTGCCAGCAGCCCGACAGGGAAAAACACCGGGGAGCTGTTTTTT. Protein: CASSPTGKNTGELFF.

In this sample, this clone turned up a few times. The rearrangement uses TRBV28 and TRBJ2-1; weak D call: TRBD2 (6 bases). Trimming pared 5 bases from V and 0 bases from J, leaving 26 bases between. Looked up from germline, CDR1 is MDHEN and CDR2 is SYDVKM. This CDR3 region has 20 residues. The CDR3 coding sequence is TGTGCCAGCAGTCGGCCCCGCGAAGGAGGGGCTTCTAGCTCCTACAATGAGCAGTTCTTC. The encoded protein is CASSRPREGGASSSYNEQFF.

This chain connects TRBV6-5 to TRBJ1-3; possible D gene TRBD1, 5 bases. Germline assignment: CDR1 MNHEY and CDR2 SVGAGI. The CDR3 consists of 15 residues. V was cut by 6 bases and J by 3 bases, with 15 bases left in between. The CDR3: CASRNQGAFGNTIYF. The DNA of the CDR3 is TGTGCCAGCAGGAACCAGGGTGCGTTTGGAAACACCATATATTTT.

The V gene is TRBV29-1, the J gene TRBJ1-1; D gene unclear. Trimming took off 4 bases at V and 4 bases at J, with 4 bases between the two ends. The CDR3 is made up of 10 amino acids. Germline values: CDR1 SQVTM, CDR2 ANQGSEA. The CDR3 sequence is CSVGVTEAFF. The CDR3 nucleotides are TGCAGCGTTGGCGTCACTGAAGCTTTCTTT.

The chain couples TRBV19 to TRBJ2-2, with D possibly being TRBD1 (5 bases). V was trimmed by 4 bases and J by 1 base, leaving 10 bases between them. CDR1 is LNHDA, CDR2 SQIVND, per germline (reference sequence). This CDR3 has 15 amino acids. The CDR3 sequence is CASSRWQGNTGELFF. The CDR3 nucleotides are TGTGCCAGTAGTAGGTGGCAGGGGAACACCGGGGAGCTGTTTTTT.

The CDR3 region is CATARDRNYEQYV. The CDR3 coding sequence is TGTGCCACCGCCAGAGACAGAAACTACGAGCAGTACGTC. The V and J genes are TRBV15 and TRBJ2-7, with D tentatively TRBD1 (5 bases). The CDR3 runs to 13 residues. Per the germline V gene, CDR1 is LNHNV and CDR2 is YYDKDF (reference sequence). V was pared by 8 bases and J by 3 bases, with 14 bases between.

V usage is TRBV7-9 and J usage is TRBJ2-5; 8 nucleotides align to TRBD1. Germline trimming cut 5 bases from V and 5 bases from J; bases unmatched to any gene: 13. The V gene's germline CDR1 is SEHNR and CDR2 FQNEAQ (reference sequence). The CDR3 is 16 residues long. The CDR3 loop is CASSTGTGYLGETQYF. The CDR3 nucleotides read TGTGCCAGCAGCACAGGGACAGGTTACCTCGGGGAGACCCAGTACTTC.

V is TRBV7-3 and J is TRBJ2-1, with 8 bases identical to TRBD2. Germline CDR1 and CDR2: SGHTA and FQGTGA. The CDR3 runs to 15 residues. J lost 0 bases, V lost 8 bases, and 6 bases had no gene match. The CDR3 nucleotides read TGTGCCAGCGGTTATAGCGGGAACTCCTACAATGAGCAGTTCTTC. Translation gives CASGYSGNSYNEQFF.

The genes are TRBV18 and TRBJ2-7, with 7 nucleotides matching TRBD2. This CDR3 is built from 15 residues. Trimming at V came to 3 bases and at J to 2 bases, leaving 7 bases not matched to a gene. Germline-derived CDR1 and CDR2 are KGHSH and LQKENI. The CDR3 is CASSPGGGTTYEQYF. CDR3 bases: TGTGCCAGCTCACCTGGCGGGGGAACAACCTACGAGCAGTACTTC. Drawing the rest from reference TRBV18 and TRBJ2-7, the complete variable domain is NAGVMQNPRHLVRRRGQEARLRCSPMKGHSHVYWYRQLPEEGLKFMVYLQKENIIDESGMPKERFSAEFPKEGPSILRIQQVVRGDSAAYFCASSPGGGTTYEQYFGPGTRLTVT.

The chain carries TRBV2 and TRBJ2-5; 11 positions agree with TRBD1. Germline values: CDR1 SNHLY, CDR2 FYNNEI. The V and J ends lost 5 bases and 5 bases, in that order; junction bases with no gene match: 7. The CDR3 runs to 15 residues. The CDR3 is CASSWDRGTEETQYF. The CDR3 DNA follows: TGTGCCAGCAGTTGGGACAGGGGGACTGAGGAGACCCAGTACTTC. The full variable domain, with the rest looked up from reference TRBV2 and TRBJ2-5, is EPEVTQTPSHQVTQMGQEVILRCVPISNHLYFYWYRQILGQKVEFLVSFYNNEISEKSEIFDDQFSVERPDGSNFTLKIRSTKLEDSAMYFCASSWDRGTEETQYFGPGTRLLVL.

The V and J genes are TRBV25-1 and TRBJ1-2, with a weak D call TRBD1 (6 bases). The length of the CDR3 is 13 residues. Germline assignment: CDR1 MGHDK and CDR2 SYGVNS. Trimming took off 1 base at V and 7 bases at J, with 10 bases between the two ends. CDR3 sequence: CASSESHRAGYTF. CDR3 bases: TGTGCCAGCAGTGAATCCCACAGGGCTGGCTACACCTTC.

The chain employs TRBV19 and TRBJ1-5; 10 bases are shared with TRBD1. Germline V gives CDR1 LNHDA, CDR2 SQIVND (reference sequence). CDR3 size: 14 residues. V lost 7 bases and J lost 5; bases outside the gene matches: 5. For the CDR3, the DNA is TGTGCCAGTAAGAAGACAGGGGGCGATCAGCCCCAGCATTTT. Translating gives CASKKTGGDQPQHF.

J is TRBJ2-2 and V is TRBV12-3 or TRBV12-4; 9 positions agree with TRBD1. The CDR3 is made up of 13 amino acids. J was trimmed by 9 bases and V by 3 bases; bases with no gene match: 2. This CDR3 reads CASSFTGGRELFF. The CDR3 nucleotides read TGTGCCAGCAGTTTCACAGGGGGCCGGGAGCTGTTTTTT.

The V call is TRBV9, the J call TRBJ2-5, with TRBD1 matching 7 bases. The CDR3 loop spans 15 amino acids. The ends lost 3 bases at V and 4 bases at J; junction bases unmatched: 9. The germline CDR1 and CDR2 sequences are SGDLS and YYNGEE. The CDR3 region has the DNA TGTGCCAGCAGCGCCAGGACAGGATCCGCAGAGACCCAGTACTTC. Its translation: CASSARTGSAETQYF. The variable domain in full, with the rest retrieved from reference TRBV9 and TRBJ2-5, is DSGVTQTPKHLITATGQRVTLRCSPRSGDLSVYWYQQSLDQGLQFLIQYYNGEERAKGNILERFSAQQFPDLHSELNLSSLELGDSALYFCASSARTGSAETQYFGPGTRLLVL.